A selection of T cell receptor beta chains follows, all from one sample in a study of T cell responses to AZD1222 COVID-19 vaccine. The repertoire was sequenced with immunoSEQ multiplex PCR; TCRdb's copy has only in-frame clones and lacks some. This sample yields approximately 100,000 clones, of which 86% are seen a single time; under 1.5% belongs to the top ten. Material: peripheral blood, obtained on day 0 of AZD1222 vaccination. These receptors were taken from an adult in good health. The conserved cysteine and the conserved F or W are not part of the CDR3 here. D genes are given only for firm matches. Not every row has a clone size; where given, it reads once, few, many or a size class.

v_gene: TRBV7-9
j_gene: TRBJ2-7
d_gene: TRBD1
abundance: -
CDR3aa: ASSPRDGRTGTFEQY

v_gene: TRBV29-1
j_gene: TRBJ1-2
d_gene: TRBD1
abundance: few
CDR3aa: SVATGEDYGYT

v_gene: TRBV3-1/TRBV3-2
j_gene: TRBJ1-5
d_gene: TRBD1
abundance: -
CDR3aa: ASSRGQGTQPQH

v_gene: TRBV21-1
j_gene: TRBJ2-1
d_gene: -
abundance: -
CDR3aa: ASSAPTSDSYNEQF

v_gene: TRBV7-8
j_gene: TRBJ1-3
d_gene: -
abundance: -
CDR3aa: ASSPGGNTIY

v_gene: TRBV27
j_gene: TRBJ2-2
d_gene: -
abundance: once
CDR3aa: ASSFGSPGELF

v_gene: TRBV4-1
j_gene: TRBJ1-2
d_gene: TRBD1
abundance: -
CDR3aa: ASSQDIFKGAGQNNYGYT

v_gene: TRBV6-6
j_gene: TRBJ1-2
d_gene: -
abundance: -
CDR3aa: ASSYEASNYGYT

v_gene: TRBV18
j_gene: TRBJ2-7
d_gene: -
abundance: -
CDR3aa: ASSPSGAGELEQY

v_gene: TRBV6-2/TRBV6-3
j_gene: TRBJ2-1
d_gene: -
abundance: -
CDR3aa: ASSYRERYNEQF

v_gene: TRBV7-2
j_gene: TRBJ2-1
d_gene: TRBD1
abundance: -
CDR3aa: ASSLYRGSYNEQF

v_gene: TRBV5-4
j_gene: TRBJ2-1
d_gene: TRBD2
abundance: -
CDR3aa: ASSSGGTISANGQF

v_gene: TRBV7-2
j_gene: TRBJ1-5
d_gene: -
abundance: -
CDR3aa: ASSFYNQPQH

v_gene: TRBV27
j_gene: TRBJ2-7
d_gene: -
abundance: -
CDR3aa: ASSLSPGLEQH

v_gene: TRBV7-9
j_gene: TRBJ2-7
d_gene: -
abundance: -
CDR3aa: ASSTLTTGDYEQY

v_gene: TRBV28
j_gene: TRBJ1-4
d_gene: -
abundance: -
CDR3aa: ASSPSPNEKLF

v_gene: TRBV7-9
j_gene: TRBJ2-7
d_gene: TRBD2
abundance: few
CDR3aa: ASSPGRALSYEQY